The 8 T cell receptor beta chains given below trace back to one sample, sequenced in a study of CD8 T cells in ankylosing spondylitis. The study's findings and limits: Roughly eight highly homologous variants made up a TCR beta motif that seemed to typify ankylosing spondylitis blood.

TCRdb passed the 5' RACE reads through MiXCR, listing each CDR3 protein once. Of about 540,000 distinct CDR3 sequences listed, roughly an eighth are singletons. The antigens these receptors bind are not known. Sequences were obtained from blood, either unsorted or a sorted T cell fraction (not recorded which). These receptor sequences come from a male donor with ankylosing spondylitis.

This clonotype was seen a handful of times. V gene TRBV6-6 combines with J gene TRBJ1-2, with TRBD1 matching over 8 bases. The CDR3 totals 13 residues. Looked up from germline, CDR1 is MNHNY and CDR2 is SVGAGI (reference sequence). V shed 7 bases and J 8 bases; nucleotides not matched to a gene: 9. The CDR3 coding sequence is TGTGCCAGCACCTTTGACAGGGGCGGCGGCTACACCTTC. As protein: CASTFDRGGGYTF.

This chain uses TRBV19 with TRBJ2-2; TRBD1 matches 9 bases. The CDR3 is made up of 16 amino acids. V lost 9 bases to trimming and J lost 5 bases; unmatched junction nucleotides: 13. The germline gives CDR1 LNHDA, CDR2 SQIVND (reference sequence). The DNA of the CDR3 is TGTGCCAGCAGACGCCCCGGGACAGGGAGGACCGGGGAGCTGTTTTTT. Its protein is CASRRPGTGRTGELFF.

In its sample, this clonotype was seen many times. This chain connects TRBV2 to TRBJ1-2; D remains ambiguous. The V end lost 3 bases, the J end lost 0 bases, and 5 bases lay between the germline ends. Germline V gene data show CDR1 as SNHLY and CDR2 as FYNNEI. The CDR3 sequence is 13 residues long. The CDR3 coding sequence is TGTGCCAGCAGTGATTTGGCTAACTATGGCTACACCTTC. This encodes CASSDLANYGYTF.

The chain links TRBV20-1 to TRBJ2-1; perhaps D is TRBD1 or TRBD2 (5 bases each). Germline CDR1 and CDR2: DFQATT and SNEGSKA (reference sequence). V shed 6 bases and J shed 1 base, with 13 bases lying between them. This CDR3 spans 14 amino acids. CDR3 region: CSAWDHQSYNEQFF. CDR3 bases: TGCAGTGCCTGGGACCATCAATCCTACAATGAGCAGTTCTTC.

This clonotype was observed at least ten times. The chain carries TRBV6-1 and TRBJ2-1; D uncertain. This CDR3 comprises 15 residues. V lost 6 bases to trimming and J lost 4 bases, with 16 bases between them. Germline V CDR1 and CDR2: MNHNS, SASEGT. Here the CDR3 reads CASSPLQTAYNEQFF. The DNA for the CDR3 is TGTGCCAGCAGCCCACTCCAGACTGCTTACAATGAGCAGTTCTTC.

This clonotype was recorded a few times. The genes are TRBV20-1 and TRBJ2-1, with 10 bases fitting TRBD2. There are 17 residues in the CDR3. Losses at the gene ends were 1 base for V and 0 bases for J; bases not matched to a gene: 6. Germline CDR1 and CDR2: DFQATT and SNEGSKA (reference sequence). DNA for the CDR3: TGCAGTGCTAGAGTAGCTAGCGGGAGTCTCTCCTACAATGAGCAGTTCTTC. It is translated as CSARVASGSLSYNEQFF.

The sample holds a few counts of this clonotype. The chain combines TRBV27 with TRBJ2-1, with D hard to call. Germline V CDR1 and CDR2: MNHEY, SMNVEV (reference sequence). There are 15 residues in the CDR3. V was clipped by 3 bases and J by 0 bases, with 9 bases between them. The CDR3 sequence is CASSFHESSYNEQFF. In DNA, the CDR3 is TGTGCCAGCAGTTTCCACGAGAGCTCCTACAATGAGCAGTTCTTC.

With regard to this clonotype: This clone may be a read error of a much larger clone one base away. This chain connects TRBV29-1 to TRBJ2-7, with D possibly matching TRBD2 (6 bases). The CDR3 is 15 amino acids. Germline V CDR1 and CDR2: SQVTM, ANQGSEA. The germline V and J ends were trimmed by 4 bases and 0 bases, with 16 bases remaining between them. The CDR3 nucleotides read TGCAGCGTTGGGTTAGCGGCGGGAAGCTCCTACGAGCAGTACTTC. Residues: CSVGLAAGSSYEQYF.